This entry describes one TCR beta chain. Its antigen is as yet unknown. These data come from a study of vaccination effects on CD4 cells after COVID-19. When less than 11 days of culture had elapsed, CD4+ T cells were isolated. This table comes from immunoSEQ multiplex PCR, and its TCRdb copy is limited to in-frame clones, with some not included. The data show more than 45,000 clones, about 80% seen once. This sequence originates from a human donor who had a prior SARS-CoV-2 infection. Sequencing was performed on CD4+ T cells from PBMCs cultured without peptide, taken before COVID-19 vaccination.

CDR3 DNA: TGTGCCAGCAGCCAACATCCCTATAATTCACCCCTCCACTTT. It encodes CASSQHPYNSPLHF. The V and J genes are TRBV14 and TRBJ1-6, with D uncertain. Germline V gene data show CDR1 as SGHDN and CDR2 as FVKESK. CDR3 length: 14 residues. V was clipped by 2 bases and J by 2 bases, with 4 bases between them.